The 28 T cell receptor beta chains below come from one sample, sequenced in a study of TIL therapy for anti-PD-1-resistant metastatic lung cancer. The libraries were made with immunoSEQ v3. Method: immunoSEQ multiplex PCR; TCRdb's copy keeps in-frame clones and lacks some. Found here are 54,000 or so clones, around 70% of them singletons; the top ten hold 1.5% to 2%. Regarding time point: pre-treatment sample, taken before nivolumab and TIL therapy. Material: blood, obtained at baseline. The receptors were gathered from a person between 25 and 79 years old with non-small cell lung cancer.

In this sample, this clone turned up a few times. This chain links TRBV19 with TRBJ1-5; the match to TRBD1 covers 7 bases. Germline loops: CDR1 LNHDA, CDR2 SQIVND (reference sequence). CDR3 length: 15 amino acids. J lost 0 bases, V lost 9 bases, and 8 bases had no gene match. The CDR3 coding sequence is TGTGCCAGCACGGGACAGAGCTATAGCAATCAGCCCCAGCATTTT. It encodes CASTGQSYSNQPQHF.

The rearrangement links TRBV4-1 to TRBJ2-7, with D uncertain. Germline V gene lookup returns CDR1 MGHRA and CDR2 YSYEKL. The V and J ends lost 1 base and 3 bases respectively, with 10 bases between them. The CDR3 is 14 amino acids. CDR3 sequence reads: CASSQAVRNYEQYF. CDR3 nucleotide sequence: TGCGCCAGCAGCCAAGCGGTCAGGAACTACGAGCAGTACTTC.

This clone came up once. The V call is TRBV5-3, the J call TRBJ2-7; TRBD1 aligns across 10 bases. TRBV5-3 is flagged as an ORF with uncertain function. This CDR3 comprises 16 residues. V gave up 3 bases and J gave up 0 bases; unmatched junction bases: 6. The CDR3 nucleotides are TGTGCCAGAAGCTCCGGACAGGGGGGTTTCTCCTACGAGCAGTACTTC. Protein: CARSSGQGGFSYEQYF.

In regard to this clone: At one boundary the junction diverges from the germline segment, which might be a read error. The chain employs TRBV27 and TRBJ2-2, with TRBD2 as a possible D gene (5 bases). CDR1 is MNHEY, CDR2 SMNVEV, per germline (reference sequence). This CDR3 region has 17 residues. The CDR3 sequence is CASSLSPFRTNTGELSF. In nucleotides, the CDR3 is TGTGCCAGCAGTTTAAGTCCTTTCCGAACGAACACCGGGGAGCTGTCTTTT.

The genes are TRBV28 and TRBJ1-2; 9 nucleotides line up with TRBD1. The CDR3 contains 13 residues. Germline V lookup: CDR1 MDHEN, CDR2 SYDVKM. The junction had 6 bases not matched to a gene; V was cut back by 9 bases and J by 4 bases. The CDR3 loop reads CASGDRDSYGYTF. The CDR3 DNA is TGTGCCAGTGGGGACAGGGATTCCTATGGCTACACCTTC.

The chain joins TRBV7-7 to TRBJ1-4; D is ambiguous. V lost 6 bases to trimming and J lost 0 bases, with 14 bases between them. This CDR3 is built from 16 residues. Germline V CDR1 and CDR2: SSHAT, FNYEAQ (reference sequence). The chain's CDR3 is CASSPGGVATNEKLFF. CDR3 bases: TGTGCCAGCAGTCCAGGAGGTGTCGCAACTAATGAAAAACTGTTTTTT.

The count of this clone is one. The genes are TRBV4-3 and TRBJ1-1, with a weak D call TRBD1 (5 bases). The CDR3 has 16 residues. Trimming removed 0 bases at V and 1 base at J, with 12 bases between. Germline loops: CDR1 LGHNA, CDR2 YSLEER. CDR3 nucleotide sequence: TGCGCCAGCAGCCAAGATTACGGAGGACAGAACACTGAAGCTTTCTTT. This sequence encodes CASSQDYGGQNTEAFF.

V and J are TRBV27 and TRBJ2-3; possible D gene TRBD2, 7 bases. CDR1 and CDR2 from the germline V gene are MNHEY and SMNVEV (reference sequence). The CDR3 runs 16 residues. V lost 5 bases and J 1 base, leaving 16 bases between the germline ends. CDR3 sequence (DNA): TGTGCCAGCAGTAGTACAGGGAGGGGCCGCACAGATACGCAGTATTTT. Its protein product is CASSSTGRGRTDTQYF.

CDR3 nucleotide sequence: TGTGCCAGCAGTGACAGCTACGAGCAGTACTTC. It specifies CASSDSYEQYF. The chain has TRBV6-1 and TRBJ2-7; no clear D gene. The CDR3 sequence is 11 residues long. V lost 3 bases and J 3 bases, leaving 3 bases between the germline ends. The germline V gene encodes CDR1 MNHNS and CDR2 SASEGT.

The chain links TRBV7-7 to TRBJ2-3; 11 nucleotides match TRBD2. CDR3 length equals 16 residues. Germline values: CDR1 SSHAT, CDR2 FNYEAQ (reference sequence). V gave up 5 bases and J gave up 4 bases; unmatched junction bases: 8. The CDR3 region has the DNA TGTGCCAGCAGCCGCCAACTAGCGGGGGTAGCAGATACGCAGTATTTT. Its protein is CASSRQLAGVADTQYF. Full variable domain (outside the CDR3, taken from reference TRBV7-7 and TRBJ2-3): GAGVSQSPRYKVTKRGQDVTLRCDPISSHATLYWYQQALGQGPEFLTYFNYEAQPDKSGLPSDRFSAERPEGSISTLTIQRTEQRDSAMYRCASSRQLAGVADTQYFGPGTRLTVL.

V gene TRBV5-1 combines with J gene TRBJ2-7; D is unclear. Germline V gene sequence: CDR1 SGHRS, CDR2 YFSETQ. V gave up 0 bases and J gave up 3 bases, with 13 bases separating them. This CDR3 has 15 residues. CDR3 region: CASSLGRGNLYEQYF. The CDR3 DNA reads TGCGCCAGCAGCTTGGGGCGTGGGAACCTCTACGAGCAGTACTTC.

This clone was observed a single time. The V and J genes are TRBV18 and TRBJ2-6; perhaps TRBD1 as D (6 bases). Trimming shortened V by 1 base and J by 0 bases, and 10 bases separated the two germline ends. CDR1 and CDR2 from the germline V gene are KGHSH and LQKENI. The CDR3 is 17 amino acids. CDR3 sequence reads: CASSPQQGFSGANVLTF. The CDR3 DNA sequence: TGTGCCAGCTCACCACAACAGGGATTCTCTGGGGCCAACGTCCTGACTTTC.

V usage is TRBV18 and J usage is TRBJ2-7; D not resolved. Trimming left V 2 bases short and J 1 base short, with 6 bases between. From germline, CDR1 is KGHSH and CDR2 LQKENI. This CDR3 is built from 13 residues. This chain's CDR3 is CASSPTGSYEQYF. The CDR3, as DNA: TGTGCCAGCTCACCAACCGGGTCCTACGAGCAGTACTTC.

The CDR3 DNA is TGCAGCGTTGTTACGGGCAATCAGCCCCAGCATTTT. It translates to CSVVTGNQPQHF. The V call is TRBV29-1, the J call TRBJ1-5; no clear D gene. Trimming stripped 4 bases from V and 2 bases from J, with 6 bases between. This CDR3 has 12 residues. Germline CDR1 reads SQVTM; CDR2 reads ANQGSEA.

The chain is built from TRBV6-1 and TRBJ2-7; D perhaps matches TRBD1 (6 bases). The CDR3 consists of 15 residues. Looked up from germline, CDR1 is MNHNS and CDR2 is SASEGT. Trimming took 8 bases from V and 4 from J, leaving 21 bases between them. The CDR3 loop reads CASRESGGQKYEQYF. Written as DNA, the CDR3 is TGTGCCAGCCGGGAAAGTGGGGGACAAAAATACGAGCAGTACTTC.

This chain joins TRBV5-1 and TRBJ2-5, with 8 positions matching TRBD1. The CDR3 has 14 residues. V shed 7 bases and J 7 bases; nucleotides not matched to a gene: 12. From germline, CDR1 is SGHRS and CDR2 YFSETQ. The DNA of the CDR3 is TGCGCCAGCCAGACAGGGGACGAATCGGCGACCCAGTACTTC. It translates to CASQTGDESATQYF.

The CDR3 loop reads CATSSIGQGGYTF. The CDR3 DNA is TGTGCCACCAGCTCAATCGGGCAGGGTGGCTACACCTTC. The rearrangement uses TRBV15 and TRBJ1-2, with D perhaps TRBD1 (5 bases). With 5 bases removed from V and 7 bases from J, the gap between germline ends came to 14 bases. The CDR3 contains 13 residues. Per germline, CDR1 LNHNV and CDR2 YYDKDF (reference sequence). Full variable domain (outside the CDR3, taken from reference TRBV15 and TRBJ1-2): DAMVIQNPRYQVTQFGKPVTLSCSQTLNHNVMYWYQQKSSQAPKLLFHYYDKDFNNEADTPDNFQSRRPNTSFCFLDIRSPGLGDTAMYLCATSSIGQGGYTFGSGTRLTVV.

This clone was counted a few times. The same CDR3 arises from other DNA sequences in this sample as well. The chain recombines TRBV28 with TRBJ1-2; perhaps TRBD1 as D (6 bases). Germline V gene lookup returns CDR1 MDHEN and CDR2 SYDVKM. V lost 2 bases and J 2 bases, leaving 6 bases between the germline ends. The CDR3 is 13 amino acids. CDR3 sequence: CASSLGQNYGYTF. The CDR3 DNA reads TGTGCCAGCAGTTTAGGACAGAACTATGGCTACACCTTC.

The chain employs TRBV7-9 and TRBJ1-1, with D possibly matching TRBD1 (6 bases). CDR3 size: 11 residues. Germline CDR1 SEHNR, CDR2 FQNEAQ (reference sequence). Trimming cost V 5 bases and J 11 bases, with 12 bases left between them. CDR3 protein: CASSHRVAAFF. The CDR3 DNA follows: TGTGCCAGCAGCCACAGGGTAGCGGCTTTCTTT.

The J gene is TRBJ2-3, the V gene TRBV12-5, with 11 bases fitting TRBD2. CDR1 is LGHNT and CDR2 is FRNRAP in the germline V gene. The length of the CDR3 is 18 residues. V trimming: 6 bases; J trimming: 0 bases; junction bases outside the gene matches: 11. The CDR3 DNA reads as TGTGCTAGTGGCGCTAGCGGGGGGTTAACCACTAGCACAGATACGCAGTATTTT. This encodes CASGASGGLTTSTDTQYF.

This clone has just a few counts. The genes are TRBV2 and TRBJ1-3, with D uncertain. CDR1 is SNHLY and CDR2 is FYNNEI in the germline V gene. This CDR3 is built from 16 residues. The V and J ends lost 3 bases and 0 bases respectively, with 12 bases between them. CDR3 sequence reads: CASSEGSGASGNTIYF. The CDR3 nucleotides read TGTGCCAGCAGTGAGGGTTCGGGAGCCTCTGGAAACACCATATATTTT.

This chain connects TRBV11-3 to TRBJ1-1; D is unresolved. The CDR3 contains 13 residues. Between the trimmed V and J ends, which lost 3 bases and 3 bases, there was a span of 8 bases. CDR1 SGHNT and CDR2 YENEEA come from the germline V gene. CDR3 residues: CASSFEAYTEAFF. The CDR3 DNA reads TGTGCCAGCAGCTTTGAGGCGTACACTGAAGCTTTCTTT.

The chain recombines TRBV9 with TRBJ2-6; D is undetermined. This CDR3 has 14 amino acids. The germline CDR1 and CDR2 sequences are SGDLS and YYNGEE. Trimming removed 1 base from V and 2 bases from J, with 4 bases in between. The CDR3 loop reads CASSVYAGANVLTF. CDR3 nucleotides: TGTGCCAGCAGCGTATATGCTGGGGCCAACGTCCTGACTTTC. Using reference TRBV9 and TRBJ2-6 for the parts outside the CDR3, the full variable domain is DSGVTQTPKHLITATGQRVTLRCSPRSGDLSVYWYQQSLDQGLQFLIQYYNGEERAKGNILERFSAQQFPDLHSELNLSSLELGDSALYFCASSVYAGANVLTFGAGSRLTVL.

The CDR3 loop reads CAWRPISGRYRNEQFF. The CDR3 bases are TGTGCCTGGAGGCCCATCAGCGGGAGATATCGCAATGAGCAGTTCTTC. The chain combines TRBV30 with TRBJ2-1; TRBD2 matches 8 bases. Germline values: CDR1 GTSNPN, CDR2 SVGIG (reference sequence). The CDR3 has 16 residues. The junction had 13 bases not matched to a gene; V was cut back by 3 bases and J by 6 bases.

This clone was seen a handful of times. This chain joins TRBV15 and TRBJ1-4, with D perhaps TRBD1 (6 bases). Between the trimmed V and J ends, which lost 1 base and 4 bases, there was a span of 10 bases. CDR3 size: 15 residues. Germline V lookup: CDR1 LNHNV, CDR2 YYDKDF (reference sequence). The CDR3 sequence: CATSRGDTVNEKLFF. The CDR3 DNA sequence: TGTGCCACCAGCAGAGGGGACACAGTTAATGAAAAACTGTTTTTT. Full variable domain (missing parts from reference TRBV15 and TRBJ1-4): DAMVIQNPRYQVTQFGKPVTLSCSQTLNHNVMYWYQQKSSQAPKLLFHYYDKDFNNEADTPDNFQSRRPNTSFCFLDIRSPGLGDTAMYLCATSRGDTVNEKLFFGSGTQLSVL.

The rearrangement uses TRBV27 and TRBJ1-5; D unresolved. V lost 0 bases, J lost 1 base, and 4 bases lay in between. The germline gives CDR1 MNHEY, CDR2 SMNVEV (reference sequence). This CDR3 comprises 14 residues. CDR3 residues: CASSLSGSNQPQHF. CDR3 coding DNA: TGTGCCAGCAGTTTATCAGGAAGCAATCAGCCCCAGCATTTT.

The chain couples TRBV15 to TRBJ1-5; 12 nucleotides line up with TRBD1. CDR1 and CDR2 from the germline V gene are LNHNV and YYDKDF (reference sequence). V shed 1 base, J shed 5 bases, and the junction held 6 bases outside the gene matches. The CDR3 runs to 17 residues. The CDR3, as DNA: TGTGCCACCAGCAGAGCCGGGACAGGGGGCAATTATCAGCCCCAGCATTTT. Translated: CATSRAGTGGNYQPQHF.

The V gene is TRBV28, the J gene TRBJ1-2; possibly TRBD1 for D (5 bases). The CDR3 totals 14 residues. The V end was cut by 5 bases, the J end by 4 bases, with 14 bases between. Germline-derived CDR1 and CDR2 are MDHEN and SYDVKM. The CDR3 reads CASSLREYPYGYTF. CDR3 in DNA: TGTGCCAGCAGTCTCAGGGAGTACCCCTATGGCTACACCTTC.